This T cell receptor (beta chain) is drawn from a study of identical twins. Study-level findings and limits: Low generation-probability sequences were in excess among twin-shared out-of-frame alpha sequences. Fewer insertions were carried by abundant cord blood beta clonotypes, but none was seen in memory repertoires.

As for this clonotype: What it binds is unknown.

Template switching, a step in the protocol, added a universal primer site, and cDNA carried unique molecular identifiers. TCRdb reprocessed the 5' RACE reads via MiXCR and lists one record per CDR3 protein. The table records approximately 490,000 distinct CDR3 sequences, around 22% of them present only once. The CDR3 totals 16 residues. The V gene lost 0 bases and the J gene lost 3 bases, with 12 bases spanning the gap. Germline V gene lookup returns CDR1 SEHNR and CDR2 FQNEAQ (reference sequence). The same data also contributed to another study, on yellow fever vaccine responses in identical twins.

The receptor comes from a woman younger than 35 in good health. The chain couples TRBV7-9 to TRBJ2-1, with D possibly TRBD1 on 5 matching bases. Sequenced: CD4+ T cells sorted from blood. Here the CDR3 DNA reads TGTGCCAGCAGCTTAGCCGCAGGGAAAAACTACAATGAGCAGTTCTTC. Amino acid sequence: CASSLAAGKNYNEQFF.